These 25 T cell receptor beta chains share one sample of origin, sequenced in a study of post-analysis software for immune sequencing data. Their target antigens are unknown. Carried by the TCR beta cDNA libraries were unique molecular identifiers. From the PCR reads, TCRdb called clonotypes with MiXCR, one entry per CDR3 protein. The sample carries hundreds of thousands of distinct CDR3 sequences, roughly 50% recorded once. The study's findings and limits: In patients, roughly 5 TRBV segments were more frequent than in controls, with TRBV5-6, TRBV5-1 and TRBV20-1 among them.

The sequenced material came from blood. All receptors come from a girl aged 10 to 17 with multiple sclerosis.

CDR3 loop: CASSYDPGQGRGGYTF. The CDR3 nucleotides read TGTGCCAGCAGTTACGACCCGGGACAGGGAAGAGGTGGCTACACCTTC. This sequence joins TRBV6-6 and TRBJ1-2; 9 bases are a match to TRBD1. The trim removed 2 bases at V and 7 bases at J, leaving 11 bases unmatched. Germline loops: CDR1 MNHNY, CDR2 SVGAGI (reference sequence). The CDR3 runs to 16 residues.

With regard to this clonotype: At one end, the junction sequence differs from germline, possibly due to a read error. The rearrangement links TRBV27 to TRBJ2-5, with TRBD2 matching over 9 bases. The CDR3 consists of 17 residues. Germline CDR1 and CDR2: MNHEY and SMNVEV (reference sequence). This CDR3 reads CASSPPTAGGLQETRYF. The DNA for the CDR3 is TGTGCCAGCAGTCCTCCCACTGCGGGAGGGTTACAAGAGACCCGGTACTTC.

The chain carries TRBV20-1 and TRBJ2-7, with D possibly matching TRBD2 (5 bases). The V end was cut by 6 bases, the J end by 0 bases, with 12 bases between. The CDR3 covers 13 residues. Germline-derived CDR1 and CDR2 are DFQATT and SNEGSKA (reference sequence). The chain's CDR3 is CSAADLTSYEQYF. As DNA, the CDR3 is TGCAGTGCAGCGGACTTGACCTCCTACGAGCAGTACTTC.

The chain carries TRBV5-5 and TRBJ1-5; D is undetermined. Germline V lookup: CDR1 SGHKS, CDR2 YYEKEE (reference sequence). Trimming shortened V by 3 bases and J by 5 bases, and 18 bases separated the two germline ends. The CDR3 is made up of 16 amino acids. The DNA of the CDR3 is TGTGCCAGCAGCTCGAGCGGAGCTAGGCGGGATCAGCCCCAGCATTTT. Its translation: CASSSSGARRDQPQHF.

This sequence joins TRBV7-2 and TRBJ1-2; D is possibly TRBD1 (6 bases). V was shortened by 5 bases and J by 2 bases, with 15 bases between the two germline ends. CDR3 size: 15 residues. Per germline, CDR1 SGHTA and CDR2 FQGNSA. The CDR3 DNA sequence: TGTGCCAGCAGCCTCCGGACAGAGCAGAACTATGGCTACACCTTC. It codes for CASSLRTEQNYGYTF.

This clonotype was detected only once. The J gene is TRBJ2-5, the V gene TRBV27, with TRBD2 as a possible D gene (5 bases). V was shortened by 7 bases and J by 2 bases, with 14 bases between the two germline ends. Germline V gives CDR1 MNHEY, CDR2 SMNVEV (reference sequence). The CDR3 sequence is 14 residues long. The CDR3 region has the DNA TGTGCCAGCACTAAGACTAATAGACAAGAGACCCAGTACTTC. Protein product: CASTKTNRQETQYF.

This clonotype was detected only a few times. The chain is built from TRBV7-8 and TRBJ2-7, with D unresolved. Trimming cost V 3 bases and J 2 bases, with 8 bases left between them. Germline loops: CDR1 SGHVS, CDR2 FQNEAQ. This CDR3 spans 13 amino acids. In nucleotides, the CDR3 is TGTGCCAGCAGCTTTGCTGTAGCCTACGAGCAGTACTTC. This codes for CASSFAVAYEQYF. Full variable domain (rest looked up from reference TRBV7-8 and TRBJ2-7): GAGVSQSPRYKVAKRGQDVALRCDPISGHVSLFWYQQALGQGPEFLTYFQNEAQLDKSGLPSDRFFAERPEGSVSTLKIQRTQQEDSAVYLCASSFAVAYEQYFGPGTRLTVT.

This clonotype came up a few times. The chain employs TRBV20-1 and TRBJ2-3; D is unclear. The CDR3 has 15 residues. V was trimmed by 0 bases and J by 2 bases, leaving 12 bases between them. CDR1 and CDR2 from the germline V gene are DFQATT and SNEGSKA (reference sequence). This chain's CDR3 is CSARDTAENTDTQYF. CDR3 sequence (DNA): TGCAGTGCTAGAGATACGGCGGAGAACACAGATACGCAGTATTTT.

This chain connects TRBV21-1 to TRBJ2-7; the table gives TRBD1 as D, unverified against the DNA. TRBV21-1 is termed a pseudogene. This CDR3 comprises 17 residues. The CDR3 here is CASSKWDGADSSYEQYF. Here the CDR3 DNA reads TGTGCCAGCAGCAAATGGGACGGGGCGGATAGCTCCTACGAGCAGTACTTC.

This clonotype was seen a handful of times. The chain uses TRBV18 and TRBJ1-5; the D is unclear. In germline, CDR1 is KGHSH, CDR2 LQKENI. The V gene lost 0 bases and the J gene lost 4 bases, with 1 base spanning the gap. This CDR3 is 12 amino acids long. The CDR3 loop is CASSPPNQPQHF. The CDR3 nucleotides read TGTGCCAGCTCACCACCGAATCAGCCCCAGCATTTT.

The chain is built from TRBV29-1 and TRBJ2-7; possibly TRBD1 or TRBD2 for D (5 bases each). The ends were cut back, 1 base at V and 6 bases at J, with 16 bases in the middle. Germline loops: CDR1 SQVTM, CDR2 ANQGSEA. This CDR3 spans 14 amino acids. CDR3 amino acids: CSVEGGPLTGEQYF. The CDR3 nucleotides are TGCAGCGTTGAAGGGGGACCCCTGACGGGCGAGCAGTACTTC.

The V call is TRBV29-1, the J call TRBJ1-1; possibly TRBD1 for D (5 bases). V was trimmed by 7 bases and J by 4 bases, leaving 19 bases between them. From germline, CDR1 is SQVTM and CDR2 ANQGSEA. This CDR3 has 14 amino acids. The CDR3: CSGLTGGLATEAFF. The CDR3 DNA reads TGCAGCGGCCTGACGGGGGGTTTGGCCACTGAAGCTTTCTTT.

The CDR3, as DNA: TGTGCCACCAGCAGCGGACAGGGCTACAATCAGCCCCAGCATTTT. Residues: CATSSGQGYNQPQHF. This rearrangement joins TRBV15 to TRBJ1-5; TRBD1 agrees at 8 bases. In germline, CDR1 is LNHNV, CDR2 YYDKDF (reference sequence). This CDR3 has 15 residues. Losses at the gene ends were 3 bases for V and 3 bases for J; bases not matched to a gene: 4.

In its sample, this clonotype was seen once. The V and J genes are TRBV5-6 and TRBJ2-1; D remains ambiguous. With 4 bases removed from V and 8 bases from J, the gap between germline ends came to 10 bases. The CDR3 loop spans 12 amino acids. The germline CDR1 and CDR2 sequences are SGHDT and YYEEEE. The CDR3 is CASSPLTDEQFF. CDR3 in DNA: TGTGCCAGCAGCCCGCTTACTGATGAGCAGTTCTTC. Drawing the rest from reference TRBV5-6 and TRBJ2-1, the complete variable domain is DAGVTQSPTHLIKTRGQQVTLRCSPKSGHDTVSWYQQALGQGPQFIFQYYEEEERQRGNFPDRFSGHQFPNYSSELNVNALLLGDSALYLCASSPLTDEQFFGPGTRLTVL.

The genes are TRBV7-9 and TRBJ1-2, with a weak D call TRBD1 (6 bases). CDR3 length: 14 amino acids. Between the trimmed V and J ends, which lost 5 bases and 3 bases, there was a span of 13 bases. The germline gives CDR1 SEHNR, CDR2 FQNEAQ (reference sequence). The CDR3 DNA sequence: TGTGCCAGCAGCGAGCAGGGGATCTACTATGGCTACACCTTC. This encodes CASSEQGIYYGYTF.

The rearrangement joins TRBV20-1 to TRBJ2-1, with TRBD2 matching 8 bases. Unmatched junction bases numbered 11, after V lost 2 bases and J lost 8 bases. The CDR3 totals 15 residues. Germline V gene sequence: CDR1 DFQATT, CDR2 SNEGSKA (reference sequence). CDR3 loop: CSARLAGGSGDEQFF. The CDR3 nucleotides are TGCAGTGCTAGACTCGCGGGGGGCAGCGGGGATGAGCAGTTCTTC.

This clonotype was detected only a few times. The rearrangement uses TRBV29-1 and TRBJ1-2; D ambiguous. The germline V gene has CDR1 SQVTM and CDR2 ANQGSEA. V lost 7 bases and J 5 bases, leaving 14 bases between the germline ends. The CDR3 is 12 amino acids. The CDR3 coding sequence is TGCAGCGCTGATTCGGCGCGGTATGGCTACACCTTC. Translated, it gives CSADSARYGYTF.

As for this clonotype: A junction end diverges from the germline sequence, so it may reflect a read error. V is TRBV5-1 and J is TRBJ2-3, with D possibly being TRBD1 or TRBD2 (5 bases each). Looked up from germline, CDR1 is SGHRS and CDR2 is YFSETQ. The CDR3 is made up of 14 amino acids. CDR3 coding DNA: TGCGCCAGCAGCTTGGATTCGGGACCAGATACGCGGTATTTT. Its translation is CASSLDSGPDTRYF.

The CDR3 here is CASSLLGTGSSYEQYF. In DNA form, the CDR3 reads TGTGCCAGCAGCTTGCTCGGGACAGGGTCCTCCTACGAGCAGTACTTC. The rearrangement links TRBV5-6 to TRBJ2-7; 9 nucleotides agree with TRBD1. Germline V gives CDR1 SGHDT, CDR2 YYEEEE. V shed 1 base, J shed 0 bases, and the junction held 5 bases outside the gene matches. The CDR3 sequence is 16 residues long. Full variable domain (outside the CDR3, taken from reference TRBV5-6 and TRBJ2-7): DAGVTQSPTHLIKTRGQQVTLRCSPKSGHDTVSWYQQALGQGPQFIFQYYEEEERQRGNFPDRFSGHQFPNYSSELNVNALLLGDSALYLCASSLLGTGSSYEQYFGPGTRLTVT.

This clonotype was counted a few times. The chain combines TRBV5-6 with TRBJ2-7, with 7 positions matching TRBD1. Germline CDR1 is SGHDT and CDR2 is YYEEEE. This CDR3 region has 13 residues. Trimming took 4 bases from V and 3 from J; bases not matched to a gene: 4. The CDR3 loop reads CASSPQGIYEQYF. Here the CDR3 DNA reads TGTGCCAGCAGCCCACAGGGGATCTACGAGCAGTACTTC.

This clonotype was recorded a few times. This rearrangement joins TRBV12-3 or TRBV12-4 to TRBJ2-7; D is unclear. The CDR3 has 14 amino acids. Trimming stripped 3 bases from V and 2 bases from J, with 11 bases between. This chain's CDR3 is CASSFWRTAYEQYF. The CDR3 DNA follows: TGTGCCAGCAGTTTTTGGCGGACCGCCTACGAGCAGTACTTC.

This clonotype was recorded a few times. The V gene is TRBV2, the J gene TRBJ2-7, with a possible D match to TRBD2 (5 bases). This CDR3 comprises 12 residues. Looked up from germline, CDR1 is SNHLY and CDR2 is FYNNEI. V lost 7 bases, J lost 6 bases, and 13 bases lay in between. CDR3 DNA: TGTGCCAGCAATAGGAGGTCGGGCGAGCAGTACTTC. Translating gives CASNRRSGEQYF.

About this clonotype: A read error is possible here, since a much larger clone lies one base away. The chain joins TRBV9 to TRBJ2-1; 14 bases are shared with TRBD2. The J call is doubtful: the DNA matches TRBJ2-7 better. The CDR3 is 15 amino acids. Germline assignment: CDR1 SGDLS and CDR2 YYNGEE. The DNA for the CDR3 is TGTGCCAGCAGCGTCGGGACTAGCGGGGGTAGTGAGCAGTACTTC. Protein sequence: CASSVGTSGGSEQYF.

This clonotype was counted between two and nine times. The chain employs TRBV5-8 and TRBJ1-2; D is ambiguous. Germline V gives CDR1 SGHTS, CDR2 YDEGEE. V was shortened by 2 bases and J by 1 base, with 12 bases between the two germline ends. The length of the CDR3 is 15 residues. CDR3 protein: CASSLGGNLNYGYTF. The CDR3 DNA is TGTGCCAGCAGCTTAGGAGGAAATCTTAACTATGGCTACACCTTC.

This clonotype was detected once. This may come from a read error, since a much larger clone is one base off. The chain links TRBV5-1 to TRBJ2-7; 8 nucleotides agree with TRBD2. This CDR3 has 14 amino acids. Trimming cost V 0 bases and J 3 bases; bases outside gene matches: 2. Germline-derived CDR1 and CDR2 are SGHRS and YFSETQ. The CDR3, as DNA: TGCGCCAGCAGCTTGGAGCGGGGGTGCTACGAGCAGTACTTC. This codes for CASSLERGCYEQYF. The full variable domain, rest sourced from reference TRBV5-1 and TRBJ2-7, is KAGVTQTPRYLIKTRGQQVTLSCSPISGHRSVSWYQQTPGQGLQFLFEYFSETQRNKGNFPGRFSGRQFSNSRSEMNVSTLELGDSALYLCASSLERGCYEQYFGPGTRLTVT.